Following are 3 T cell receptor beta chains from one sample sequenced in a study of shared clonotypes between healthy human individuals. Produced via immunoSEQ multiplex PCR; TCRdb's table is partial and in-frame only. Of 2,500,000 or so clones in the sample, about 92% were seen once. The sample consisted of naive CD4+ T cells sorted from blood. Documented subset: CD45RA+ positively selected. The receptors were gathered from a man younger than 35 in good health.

Here the CDR3 DNA reads TGTGCCAGCAGCCGTAGCGGGACAATCACCGGGGAGCTGTTTTTT. Translated, it gives CASSRSGTITGELFF. The chain links TRBV7-2 to TRBJ2-2; TRBD2 agrees at 8 bases. From germline, CDR1 is SGHTA and CDR2 FQGNSA. Trimming cost V 5 bases and J 4 bases; bases outside gene matches: 6. There are 15 residues in the CDR3.

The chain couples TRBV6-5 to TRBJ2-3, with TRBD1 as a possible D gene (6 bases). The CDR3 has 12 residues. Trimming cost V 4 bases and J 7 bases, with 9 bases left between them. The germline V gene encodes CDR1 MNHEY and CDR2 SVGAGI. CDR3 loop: CASSSQGNTQYF. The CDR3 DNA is TGTGCCAGCAGTTCCCAGGGGAATACGCAGTATTTT.

The DNA for the CDR3 is TGTGCCAGCAGCCTAGGGTGGGTAGCGGGTAATGAGCAGTTCTTC. It yields the protein CASSLGWVAGNEQFF. The genes are TRBV11-2 and TRBJ2-1; TRBD2 agrees at 7 bases. V was pared by 5 bases and J by 7 bases, with 11 bases of the junction left unmatched. The CDR3 totals 15 residues. Germline V gene data show CDR1 as SGHAT and CDR2 as FQNNGV. The full variable domain, in which reference TRBV11-2 and TRBJ2-1 provide the parts outside the CDR3, is EAGVAQSPRYKIIEKRQSVAFWCNPISGHATLYWYQQILGQGPKLLIQFQNNGVVDDSQLPKDRFSAERLKGVDSTLKIQPAKLEDSAVYLCASSLGWVAGNEQFFGPGTRLTVL.